Sequencing of this T cell receptor (beta chain) was carried out in a study of CD8+ T cells in alopecia areata. cDNA prepared by RNA extraction and subsequent reverse transcription served as the template for sequencing. Using immunoSEQ multiplex PCR, the repertoire was profiled, and TCRdb retains in-frame clones only, with some absent. Of under 350,000 clones in the sample, nearly 60% are singletons; the top ten hold around 1.7%. This sample's treatment: oral pan-JAK inhibitor, 5-10 mg twice daily. PBMCs provided sorted CD4+ and CD8+ T cells. In the case of this clone: Antigen specificity is unknown. The same CDR3 also results from other DNA sequences found in this sample.

CDR1 and CDR2 (germline): KGHSH, LQKENI. The CDR3 spans 14 residues. V lost 5 bases to trimming and J lost 7 bases, with 12 bases between them. Study results and caveats: Scalp and blood samples kept many expanded lesional clones throughout tofacitinib.

The rearrangement joins TRBV18 to TRBJ1-6; D is ambiguous. The receptor comes from a human donor with alopecia areata. The material was CD4+ T cells sorted from blood, obtained at week 24, from a patient treated with tofacitinib. The CDR3 DNA reads TGTGCCAGCTCATTAGACAAGGTCAATTCACCCCTCCACTTT. Its translation: CASSLDKVNSPLHF. The variable domain in full, completed from reference TRBV18 and TRBJ1-6, reads NAGVMQNPRHLVRRRGQEARLRCSPMKGHSHVYWYRQLPEEGLKFMVYLQKENIIDESGMPKERFSAEFPKEGPSILRIQQVVRGDSAAYFCASSLDKVNSPLHFGNGTRLTVT.